This record looks at one T cell receptor beta chain sequence and its context. These data are taken from a study of technical replicates of blood from a handful of donors. Trimming shortened V by 2 bases and J by 5 bases, and 17 bases separated the two germline ends. The CDR3 has 16 residues. In germline, CDR1 is SGDLS, CDR2 YYNGEE. Method: immunoSEQ multiplex PCR; TCRdb's copy keeps in-frame clones and lacks some. This table holds under 85,000 clones, about 92% found once. The sample consisted of T cells isolated from PBMCs. This clonotype was obtained from a human donor in good health. The chain employs TRBV9 and TRBJ1-5, with a possible D match to TRBD1 (6 bases). This CDR3 reads CASSVGGGGMDQPQHF. The DNA of the CDR3 is TGTGCCAGCAGCGTTGGAGGGGGGGGGATGGATCAGCCCCAGCATTTT.